Listed below are T cell receptor beta chains from one sample, sequenced in a study of patients and donors after allogeneic stem cell transplantation. Each CDR3 protein is one row after TCRdb ran MiXCR on the RT-PCR reads. The profile shows around 17,000 distinct CDR3 sequences, under 35% of them singletons. Sequencing used blood, either unsorted or a sorted T cell fraction (not recorded which). All receptors derive from a human donor who was either an allogeneic HSCT recipient or a stem cell or donor lymphocyte infusion donor (not recorded which). It is not recorded whose cells these are; they may come from a transplant donor. Each CDR3 is given with its conserved first and last residue. A D gene is named only where the DNA matches it firmly. Where a row states a size, it is once, few, many or the class of an expanded clone; other rows omit it.

TRBV19	TRBJ1-5	.	.	CASSNLPVEYSNQPQHF	TGTGCCAGTAGTAACTTGCCAGTGGAATATAGCAATCAGCCCCAGCATTTT
TRBV28	TRBJ2-4	.	.	CASSLVTLRDIQYF	TGTGCCAGCAGTTTGGTGACTCTCCGAGACATTCAGTACTTC
TRBV7-6	TRBJ2-3	TRBD1	.	CASSKRQGHYTDTQYF	TGTGCCAGCAGCAAAAGACAGGGACACTACACAGATACGCAGTATTTT
TRBV2	TRBJ1-5	.	.	CASSLFREGSNQPQHF	TGTGCCAGCAGTTTATTCAGGGAGGGAAGCAATCAGCCCCAGCATTTT
TRBV12-3/TRBV12-4	TRBJ1-4	.	few	CASSPRRLNEKLFF	TGTGCCAGCAGTCCCCGACGCTTGAATGAAAAACTGTTTTTT
TRBV20-1	TRBJ1-6	.	medium-sized	CSARIQVGGANSPLHF	TGCAGTGCTAGGATCCAAGTTGGGGGGGCAAATTCACCCCTCCACTTT
TRBV25-1	TRBJ1-2	.	few	CASSEFTVDGYTF	TGTGCCAGCAGTGAATTTACCGTGGATGGCTACACCTTC
TRBV28	TRBJ1-3	.	.	CASRPRDSLNTIYF	TGTGCCAGCAGGCCCCGGGACTCCTTAAACACCATATATTTT
TRBV15	TRBJ2-5	.	.	CATSRGLRETQYF	TGTGCCACCAGCAGAGGACTAAGAGAGACCCAGTACTTC
TRBV2	TRBJ1-5	.	few	CASRAYSNQPQHF	TGTGCCAGCAGGGCCTATAGCAATCAGCCCCAGCATTTT
TRBV10-3	TRBJ1-4	TRBD1	few	CAISKGQGATNEKLFF	TGTGCCATCAGCAAGGGACAGGGTGCAACTAATGAAAAACTGTTTTTT
TRBV20-1	TRBJ2-4	TRBD1	.	CSALQGVDIQYF	TGCAGTGCTTTACAGGGGGTGGACATTCAGTACTTC
TRBV18	TRBJ1-5	TRBD1	.	CASSLLGTGSNQPQHF	TGTGCCAGCTCACTTTTAGGGACAGGGAGCAATCAGCCCCAGCATTTT
TRBV20-1	TRBJ1-6	.	few	CSARQMSSYNSPLHF	TGCAGTGCTCGACAGATGAGCTCCTATAATTCACCCCTCCACTTT
TRBV13	TRBJ2-7	.	many	CASSFLGASYEQYF	TGTGCCAGCAGCTTTCTCGGGGCCTCCTACGAGCAGTACTTC
TRBV5-1	TRBJ1-5	TRBD1	.	CASSSGQPNQPQHF	TGCGCCAGCAGCTCGGGACAGCCCAATCAGCCCCAGCATTTT
TRBV29-1	TRBJ1-2	TRBD1	.	CSAGQGRDYGYTF	TGCAGCGCAGGACAGGGACGGGACTATGGCTACACCTTC
TRBV28	TRBJ1-5	.	many	CASRSGGSNQPQHF	TGTGCCAGCAGATCGGGGGGAAGCAATCAGCCCCAGCATTTT
TRBV10-3	TRBJ1-4	TRBD1	.	CAIGTGLNEKLFF	TGTGCCATTGGGACAGGGCTTAATGAAAAACTGTTTTTT
TRBV5-1	TRBJ2-1	.	.	CASSVDIYNEQFF	TGCGCCAGCAGCGTGGACATTTACAATGAGCAGTTCTTC
TRBV5-1	TRBJ1-3	.	.	CASSLFSVSSGNTIYF	TGCGCCAGCAGCTTGTTCTCAGTGAGCTCTGGAAACACCATATATTTT
TRBV7-9	TRBJ1-2	.	few	CASTEAGWAQGYTF	TGTGCCAGCACCGAAGCGGGGTGGGCTCAGGGCTACACCTTC
TRBV5-1	TRBJ1-2	.	few	CASSYTGDGYTF	TGCGCCAGCAGCTATACAGGTGACGGCTACACCTTC
TRBV3-1	TRBJ1-2	.	few	CASSQDPGPFGNYGYTF	TGTGCCAGCAGCCAAGATCCTGGACCGTTTGGGAACTATGGCTACACCTTC
TRBV6-1	TRBJ1-2	.	.	CASSSALGYGYTF	TGTGCCAGCAGTTCAGCACTGGGTTATGGCTACACCTTC
TRBV5-1	TRBJ2-1	.	few	CASSLETSYNEQFF	TGCGCCAGCAGCCTAGAGACCTCCTACAATGAGCAGTTCTTC
TRBV20-1	TRBJ2-4	.	.	CSARGDHLAKNIQYF	TGCAGTGCTAGAGGGGACCATCTAGCCAAAAACATTCAGTACTTC
TRBV12-3/TRBV12-4	TRBJ1-6	TRBD1	.	CASSLRGQGNSPLHF	TGTGCCAGCAGTTTAAGGGGACAGGGGAATTCACCCCTCCACTTT
TRBV18	TRBJ1-2	TRBD1	few	CASSRLHNRGFGYGYTF	TGTGCCAGCTCACGCCTACATAACAGGGGTTTTGGCTATGGCTACACCTTC
TRBV6-5	TRBJ2-1	.	few	CAVGRNEQFF	TGTGCCGTTGGTCGCAATGAGCAGTTCTTC
TRBV4-2	TRBJ2-2	.	.	CASSQDEAGELFF	TGTGCCAGCAGCCAAGATGAGGCCGGGGAGCTGTTTTTT
TRBV6-5	TRBJ1-1	.	.	CASSYDFRGTEAFF	TGTGCCAGCAGTTACGACTTCAGGGGTACTGAAGCTTTCTTT
TRBV5-5	TRBJ1-1	TRBD1	few	CASSFSDRDVTEAFF	TGTGCCAGCAGCTTTTCCGACAGGGATGTCACTGAAGCTTTCTTT
TRBV5-1	TRBJ2-1	.	.	CASSLVDQSRFF	TGCGCCAGCAGCTTGGTGGACCAGAGTCGGTTCTTC
TRBV29-1	TRBJ1-1	.	.	CSARGWAGTEAFF	TGCAGCGCGCGCGGGTGGGCGGGCACTGAAGCTTTCTTT
TRBV6-6	TRBJ1-6	TRBD1	.	CASSYRTGNYNSPLHF	TGTGCCAGCAGTTACAGGACAGGGAATTATAATTCACCCCTCCACTTT
TRBV6-5	TRBJ1-1	TRBD1	medium-sized	CASSSIAGQGGYWPEAFF	TGTGCCAGCAGTTCCATCGCGGGACAGGGAGGGTATTGGCCTGAAGCTTTCTTT
TRBV5-1	TRBJ1-1	TRBD1	.	CASSLEGAMNTEAFF	TGCGCCAGCAGCTTGGAGGGGGCGATGAACACTGAAGCTTTCTTT
TRBV7-9	TRBJ1-2	.	many	CASSRDGYGYTF	TGTGCCAGCAGCAGGGACGGTTATGGCTACACCTTC
TRBV5-6	TRBJ2-3	.	once	CASSPVPDTDTQYF	TGTGCCAGCAGCCCCGTCCCGGACACAGATACGCAGTATTTT
TRBV9	TRBJ2-7	TRBD1	few	CASSPTGGPHEQYF	TGTGCCAGCAGCCCGACAGGGGGCCCCCACGAGCAGTACTTC
TRBV30	TRBJ1-3	.	.	CALGRGGGGNTIYF	TGTGCCTTAGGGAGGGGAGGTGGTGGAAACACCATATATTTT
TRBV9	TRBJ1-1	.	.	CASSARPGLGAFF	TGTGCCAGCAGCGCTCGACCGGGACTAGGGGCTTTCTTT
TRBV10-3	TRBJ1-4	TRBD1	few	CATRKTGESSEKLFF	TGTGCCACCCGTAAGACAGGGGAAAGTAGTGAAAAACTGTTTTTT
TRBV6-6	TRBJ2-7	.	few	CASSITAYEQYF	TGTGCCAGCAGCATCACAGCATACGAGCAGTACTTC
TRBV7-9	TRBJ1-1	.	many	CASSLSIGGEIEAFF	TGTGCCAGCAGCTTATCCATCGGCGGGGAGATTGAAGCTTTCTTT
TRBV5-1	TRBJ1-1	.	.	CASSLWGEGTEAFF	TGCGCCAGCAGCTTGTGGGGGGAGGGCACTGAAGCTTTCTTT
TRBV7-9	TRBJ1-1	.	.	CASSLGKGRPTEAFF	TGTGCCAGCAGCTTAGGGAAGGGGAGGCCCACTGAAGCTTTCTTT
TRBV5-1	TRBJ1-6	.	few	CASSLTINSPLHF	TGCGCCAGCAGCTTGACGATTAATTCACCCCTCCACTTT
TRBV20-1	TRBJ1-2	TRBD1	.	CSARNWDRANYGYTF	TGCAGTGCAAGAAATTGGGACAGGGCTAACTATGGCTACACCTTC
TRBV6-5	TRBJ2-2	.	.	CASLRGGNTGELFF	TGTGCCAGCCTTAGGGGGGGAAACACCGGGGAGCTGTTTTTT
TRBV7-9	TRBJ1-2	TRBD1	.	CASSLGGGDYGYTF	TGTGCCAGCAGCTTAGGAGGGGGCGACTATGGCTACACCTTC
TRBV7-9	TRBJ1-2	TRBD1	few	CASSPRTGAGYTF	TGTGCCAGCAGCCCGCGGACAGGGGCCGGCTACACCTTC
TRBV6-5	TRBJ2-1	.	.	CASSIWTTPLLRGANNEQFF	TGTGCCAGCAGCATTTGGACGACGCCCCTTCTACGGGGGGCAAACAATGAGCAGTTCTTC
TRBV28	TRBJ1-5	.	.	CASSQRVQPQHF	TGTGCCAGCAGCCAAAGGGTTCAGCCCCAGCATTTT
TRBV14	TRBJ2-1	.	few	CATLQKAFRGYNEQFF	TGTGCCACCCTACAAAAGGCTTTCAGGGGATACAATGAGCAGTTCTTC
TRBV7-2	TRBJ2-3	TRBD1	.	CASSLMGQVNTDTQYF	TGTGCCAGCAGCTTAATGGGACAGGTAAACACAGACACGCAGTATTTT
TRBV3-1	TRBJ1-2	.	few	CASSRRENYGYTF	TGTGCCAGCAGCCGCAGGGAGAACTATGGCTACACCTTC
TRBV4-1	TRBJ1-5	.	few	CASSLVRVGGSNQPQHF	TGCGCCAGCAGCCTAGTCAGGGTGGGGGGAAGCAATCAGCCCCAGCATTTT
TRBV29-1	TRBJ1-1	.	many	CSVDITEAFF	TGCAGCGTTGACATTACTGAAGCTTTCTTT